This T cell receptor beta chain was found in a study of PD-1 blockade in classical Hodgkin lymphoma. Broader study findings: Relapsed/refractory patients reportedly had lower baseline diversity than newly diagnosed patients. Complete responders' diversity at baseline resembled that of newly diagnosed patients.

V lost 1 base, J lost 5 bases, and 9 bases lay in between. This CDR3 has 13 residues. The V gene's germline CDR1 is MGHRA and CDR2 YSYEKL. Only one count was recorded for this clone. Its antigen is undetermined. Documented time point: cycle 4 day 1 (C4D1), after six to seven weeks of nivolumab. Every single patient, without exception, relapsed after autologous stem cell transplantation, and brentuximab vedotin exposure varied. When best responses were assessed, they were complete response, partial response or progressive disease. Here immunoSEQ multiplex PCR was the method, and the copy in TCRdb shows in-frame clones only, minus some. The sample yields tens of thousands of clones, 70% to 90% seen once.

This rearrangement joins TRBV4-1 to TRBJ2-7; no clear D gene. The specimen was peripheral blood mononuclear cells (PBMCs), collected before the fourth cycle of nivolumab. The source is a human donor with classical Hodgkin lymphoma. The CDR3: CASSQAAADEQYF. The CDR3 DNA is TGCGCCAGCAGCCAAGCCGCGGCGGACGAGCAGTACTTC.